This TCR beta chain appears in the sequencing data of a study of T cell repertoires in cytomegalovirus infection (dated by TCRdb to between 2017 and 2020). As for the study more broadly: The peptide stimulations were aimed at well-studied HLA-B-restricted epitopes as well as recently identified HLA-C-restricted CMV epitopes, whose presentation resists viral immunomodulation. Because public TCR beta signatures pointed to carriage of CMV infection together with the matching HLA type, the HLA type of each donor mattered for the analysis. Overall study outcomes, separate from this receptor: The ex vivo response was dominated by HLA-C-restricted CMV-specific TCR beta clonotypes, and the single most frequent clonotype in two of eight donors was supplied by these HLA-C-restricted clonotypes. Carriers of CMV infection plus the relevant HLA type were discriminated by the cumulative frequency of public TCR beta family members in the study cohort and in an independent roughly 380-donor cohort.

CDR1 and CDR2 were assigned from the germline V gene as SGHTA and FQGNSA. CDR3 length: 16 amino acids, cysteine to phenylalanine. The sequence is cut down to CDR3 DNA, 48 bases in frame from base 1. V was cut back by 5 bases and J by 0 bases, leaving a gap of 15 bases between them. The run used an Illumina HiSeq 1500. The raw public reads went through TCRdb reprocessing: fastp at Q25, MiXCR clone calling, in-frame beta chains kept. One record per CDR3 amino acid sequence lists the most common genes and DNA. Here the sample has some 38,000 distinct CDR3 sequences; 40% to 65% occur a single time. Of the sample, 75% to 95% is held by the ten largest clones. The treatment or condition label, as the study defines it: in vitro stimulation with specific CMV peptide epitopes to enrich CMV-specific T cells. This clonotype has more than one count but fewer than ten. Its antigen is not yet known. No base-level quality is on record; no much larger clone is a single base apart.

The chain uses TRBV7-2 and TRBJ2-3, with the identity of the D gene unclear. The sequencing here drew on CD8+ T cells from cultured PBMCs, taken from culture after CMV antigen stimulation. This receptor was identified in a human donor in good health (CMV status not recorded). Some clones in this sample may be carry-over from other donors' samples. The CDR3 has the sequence CASSIGSITSTDTQYF. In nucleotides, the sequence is TGTGCCAGCAGCATAGGGTCTATAACTAGCACAGATACGCAGTATTTT. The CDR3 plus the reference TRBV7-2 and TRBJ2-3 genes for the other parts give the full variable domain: GAGVSQSPSNKVTEKGKDVELRCDPISGHTALYWYRQSLGQGLEFLIYFQGNSAPDKSGLPSDRFSAERTGGSVSTLTIQRTQQEDSAVYLCASSIGSITSTDTQYFGPGTRLTVL.